The next 26 T cell receptor beta chains were all read from a single sample in a study of STAT5B mutations in CD4+ large granular lymphocyte leukemia. Generated by immunoSEQ multiplex PCR, the TCRdb table keeps only in-frame clones and is missing some. The table has approximately 35,000 clones, approximately 71% seen once. The sequenced material came from CD4+ T cells from blood buffy coats. These TCRs come from a human donor in good health.

This chain links TRBV7-2 with TRBJ2-1; 7 bases fit TRBD2. The V gene's germline CDR1 is SGHTA and CDR2 FQGNSA. Losses at the gene ends were 0 bases for V and 5 bases for J; bases not matched to a gene: 7. This CDR3 comprises 16 residues. The CDR3 DNA reads TGTGCCAGCAGCTTAGCGCTGGGGGGGGGTAACAATGAGCAGTTCTTC. It specifies CASSLALGGGNNEQFF.

The J gene is TRBJ1-1, the V gene TRBV28, with D maybe TRBD1 (6 bases). Trimming shortened V by 7 bases and J by 3 bases, and 15 bases separated the two germline ends. CDR3 size: 14 residues. Germline V gene data show CDR1 as MDHEN and CDR2 as SYDVKM. This chain's CDR3 is CASNWGARDTEAFF. CDR3 in DNA: TGTGCCAGCAACTGGGGGGCCCGGGACACTGAAGCTTTCTTT.

As DNA, the CDR3 is TGTGCCAGCAGCTTAAGGGCAGGGGCCCGCACTGAAGCTTTCTTT. As protein: CASSLRAGARTEAFF. This sequence joins TRBV7-6 and TRBJ1-1; D perhaps matches TRBD1 (6 bases). Trimming left V 2 bases short and J 4 bases short, with 14 bases between. The CDR3 totals 15 residues. The germline V gene encodes CDR1 SGHVS and CDR2 FNYEAQ.

This rearrangement joins TRBV28 to TRBJ1-5, with TRBD1 matching 7 bases. Per the germline V gene, CDR1 is MDHEN and CDR2 is SYDVKM. CDR3 size: 15 residues. Trimming took 6 bases from V and 1 from J; bases not matched to a gene: 6. CDR3 bases: TGTGCCAGCAGCCGACAGGGAGGAAGCAATCAGCCCCAGCATTTT. It translates to CASSRQGGSNQPQHF.

V and J are TRBV15 and TRBJ1-1; perhaps TRBD1 as D (6 bases). The V and J ends lost 5 bases and 5 bases respectively, with 15 bases between them. The germline V gene encodes CDR1 LNHNV and CDR2 YYDKDF (reference sequence). The CDR3 spans 14 residues. The CDR3 nucleotides are TGTGCCACCAGCTGGTTGGAGGGGGGAACTGAAGCTTTCTTT. Encoded protein: CATSWLEGGTEAFF.

The chain links TRBV5-8 to TRBJ1-4; 9 nucleotides align to TRBD1. This CDR3 has 14 residues. V lost 4 bases and J lost 5; bases outside the gene matches: 3. Looked up from germline, CDR1 is SGHTS and CDR2 is YDEGEE. The CDR3 DNA follows: TGTGCCAGCAGCCCTGGGACAGGGAATGAAAAACTGTTTTTT. This gives the protein CASSPGTGNEKLFF.

The rearrangement joins TRBV18 to TRBJ2-3; 10 bases map to TRBD2. V lost 4 bases and J lost 7; bases outside the gene matches: 23. The CDR3 spans 20 residues. The germline V gene encodes CDR1 KGHSH and CDR2 LQKENI. The chain's CDR3 is CASSLSPGLAGEPQRYTQYF. In DNA, the CDR3 is TGTGCCAGCTCACTTTCCCCAGGGCTAGCGGGGGAGCCACAACGATATACGCAGTATTTT. Drawing the rest from reference TRBV18 and TRBJ2-3, the complete variable domain is NAGVMQNPRHLVRRRGQEARLRCSPMKGHSHVYWYRQLPEEGLKFMVYLQKENIIDESGMPKERFSAEFPKEGPSILRIQQVVRGDSAAYFCASSLSPGLAGEPQRYTQYFGPGTRLTVL.

This clone was found once. The genes are TRBV19 and TRBJ2-1, with 8 bases lining up with TRBD1. After removal of 1 base from V and 6 bases from J, the junction contained 2 bases not matched to a gene. The CDR3 runs 14 residues. Germline V gives CDR1 LNHDA, CDR2 SQIVND (reference sequence). The CDR3 sequence: CASSIGTGFNEQFF. The CDR3, as DNA: TGTGCCAGTAGTATAGGGACAGGGTTCAATGAGCAGTTCTTC.

This clone was detected a few times. This chain uses TRBV28 with TRBJ2-1; tentative D call: TRBD1 (6 bases). Between the trimmed V and J ends, which lost 3 bases and 10 bases, there was a span of 13 bases. Germline V gene lookup returns CDR1 MDHEN and CDR2 SYDVKM. The CDR3 length is 13 residues. This CDR3 is CASSLPTGDEQFF. In DNA, the CDR3 is TGTGCCAGCAGTTTGCCGACAGGTGACGAGCAGTTCTTC.

The rearrangement uses TRBV7-9 and TRBJ2-5; the match to TRBD2 covers 7 bases. With 6 bases clipped from V and 4 bases from J, the junction kept 8 bases outside the gene matches. The CDR3 has 14 residues. In germline, CDR1 is SEHNR, CDR2 FQNEAQ (reference sequence). Here the CDR3 DNA reads TGTGCCAGCAGTGACCTGGGGGGGGGAGAGACCCAGTACTTC. Amino acids: CASSDLGGGETQYF.

The J gene is TRBJ2-7, the V gene TRBV5-6; D remains ambiguous. The length of the CDR3 is 13 residues. V was trimmed by 2 bases and J by 2 bases, leaving 8 bases between them. Germline-derived CDR1 and CDR2 are SGHDT and YYEEEE. CDR3 bases: TGTGCCAGCAGCTTCGGGTCCACCTACGAGCAGTACTTC. It translates to CASSFGSTYEQYF.

V and J are TRBV5-4 and TRBJ1-1, with TRBD1 identical over 8 bases. The germline CDR1 and CDR2 sequences are SGHNT and YYREEE (reference sequence). This CDR3 has 14 residues. V lost 4 bases to trimming and J lost 3 bases; unmatched junction nucleotides: 5. CDR3 coding DNA: TGTGCCAGCAGCCTAGACAGGGGCGACACTGAAGCTTTCTTT. Protein product: CASSLDRGDTEAFF.

The chain uses TRBV5-4 and TRBJ2-7; 9 bases are a match to TRBD1. V shed 1 base, J shed 3 bases, and the junction held 2 bases outside the gene matches. CDR3 length: 14 amino acids. Per germline, CDR1 SGHNT and CDR2 YYREEE (reference sequence). In DNA, the CDR3 is TGTGCCAGCAGCTTGAAGGACAGGGGCTACGAGCAGTACTTC. Translated: CASSLKDRGYEQYF. Variable domain in full (rest from reference TRBV5-4 and TRBJ2-7): ETGVTQSPTHLIKTRGQQVTLRCSSQSGHNTVSWYQQALGQGPQFIFQYYREEENGRGNFPPRFSGLQFPNYSSELNVNALELDDSALYLCASSLKDRGYEQYFGPGTRLTVT.

The rearrangement joins TRBV6-1 to TRBJ1-5; the match to TRBD1 covers 12 bases. The germline V gene has CDR1 MNHNS and CDR2 SASEGT. There are 14 residues in the CDR3. The ends lost 3 bases at V and 9 bases at J; junction bases unmatched: 3. The CDR3: CASSEGQGATPQHF. In DNA form, the CDR3 reads TGTGCCAGCAGTGAGGGACAGGGGGCGACGCCCCAGCATTTT.

The chain is built from TRBV10-2 and TRBJ2-1; maybe TRBD2 (7 bases). Per germline, CDR1 WSHSY and CDR2 SAAADI. The CDR3 totals 14 residues. V gave up 10 bases and J gave up 6 bases, with 19 bases separating them. CDR3 sequence (DNA): TGCGCCACCTTCTCCGCGGGGGCGGCCAATGAGCAGTTCTTC. It is translated as CATFSAGAANEQFF.

The sample holds one count of this clone. V is TRBV18 and J is TRBJ1-2; weak D call: TRBD1 (5 bases). Trimming took off 3 bases at V and 6 bases at J, with 23 bases between the two ends. The CDR3 extends over 17 amino acids. Germline CDR1 KGHSH, CDR2 LQKENI. CDR3 in DNA: TGTGCCAGCTCACCTACGCGGGACGGTGGGGCATCGGATGGCTACACCTTC. Its translation: CASSPTRDGGASDGYTF.

This chain links TRBV7-9 with TRBJ2-5; D is perhaps TRBD2 (6 bases). Trimming removed 3 bases at V and 3 bases at J, with 20 bases between. Germline V lookup: CDR1 SEHNR, CDR2 FQNEAQ (reference sequence). The CDR3 totals 17 residues. CDR3 coding DNA: TGTGCCAGCAGCTTGGGAGGTGTTGGGGCGTTTGAAGAGACCCAGTACTTC. Translated, it gives CASSLGGVGAFEETQYF.

The rearrangement joins TRBV6-1 to TRBJ2-7; 7 bases line up with TRBD1. The CDR3 is 14 residues long. V shed 7 bases and J 0 bases; nucleotides not matched to a gene: 6. The germline V gene encodes CDR1 MNHNS and CDR2 SASEGT. The CDR3 is CASIKDRASYEQYF. The CDR3 DNA reads TGTGCCAGCATAAAAGACAGGGCCTCCTACGAGCAGTACTTC.

This clone has only one observation. The chain joins TRBV19 to TRBJ2-7; the match to TRBD1 covers 8 bases. Germline values: CDR1 LNHDA, CDR2 SQIVND (reference sequence). Losses at the gene ends were 5 bases for V and 4 bases for J; bases not matched to a gene: 7. The CDR3 has 14 amino acids. Here the CDR3 DNA reads TGTGCCAGTAGTCGGACAGGGAGAAGGTACGAGCAGTACTTC. It is translated as CASSRTGRRYEQYF.

V usage is TRBV7-7 and J usage is TRBJ2-5; D not certain. Trimming removed 1 base at V and 2 bases at J, with 2 bases between. Germline values: CDR1 SSHAT, CDR2 FNYEAQ (reference sequence). The CDR3 covers 12 residues. The CDR3 nucleotides are TGTGCCAGCAGCTTAGATCAAGAGACCCAGTACTTC. This codes for CASSLDQETQYF.

The chain couples TRBV6-5 to TRBJ1-1; D gene uncertain. The V gene lost 6 bases and the J gene lost 0 bases, with 8 bases spanning the gap. The germline CDR1 and CDR2 sequences are MNHEY and SVGAGI. This CDR3 region has 13 residues. CDR3 region: CASSPELNTEAFF. CDR3 nucleotide sequence: TGTGCCAGCAGCCCAGAATTGAACACTGAAGCTTTCTTT.

V is TRBV10-2 and J is TRBJ1-1; 8 positions agree with TRBD1. CDR1 is WSHSY, CDR2 SAAADI, per germline. The ends lost 6 bases at V and 3 bases at J; junction bases unmatched: 0. CDR3 length: 12 residues. The DNA of the CDR3 is TGCGCCAGCAGACAGGGGGACACTGAAGCTTTCTTT. Protein sequence: CASRQGDTEAFF.

This sequence joins TRBV29-1 and TRBJ2-1; D call uncertain. V lost 6 bases to trimming and J lost 2 bases, with 5 bases between them. The CDR3 is 11 amino acids. Germline lookup yields CDR1 SQVTM and CDR2 ANQGSEA. As DNA, the CDR3 is TGCAGCGTCGGTACCTACAATGAGCAGTTCTTC. Translating it yields CSVGTYNEQFF.

Only one count was recorded for this clone. V gene TRBV10-3 combines with J gene TRBJ2-7; D is possibly TRBD2 (5 bases). This CDR3 comprises 15 residues. V was cut by 3 bases and J by 2 bases, with 14 bases left in between. Germline V gene data show CDR1 as ENHRY and CDR2 as SYGVKD. CDR3 sequence (DNA): TGTGCCATCAGTGACGGTCAGGTGACTACCTACGAGCAGTACTTC. Its translation is CAISDGQVTTYEQYF.

The rearrangement uses TRBV28 and TRBJ1-4; 8 nucleotides align to TRBD1. The length of the CDR3 is 18 residues. The V gene end was trimmed by 7 bases and the J gene end by 4 bases; junction bases not matched to a gene: 17. The germline CDR1 and CDR2 sequences are MDHEN and SYDVKM. Written as DNA, the CDR3 is TGTGCCAGCACCATTCAGGACAGGGCCTTTGGGGATAATGAAAAACTGTTTTTT. The encoded protein is CASTIQDRAFGDNEKLFF.

V gene TRBV6-1 combines with J gene TRBJ2-7, with D perhaps assigned TRBD1 or TRBD2 (5 bases each). From germline, CDR1 is MNHNS and CDR2 SASEGT. Between the trimmed V and J ends, which lost 3 bases and 7 bases, there was a span of 16 bases. The CDR3 runs to 14 residues. This CDR3 is CASSDFSDWGEQYF. DNA for the CDR3: TGTGCCAGCAGTGACTTCTCCGACTGGGGGGAGCAGTACTTC.